This T cell receptor beta chain was retrieved from a study of OX40 agonist ivuxolimab in advanced cancers. Context from the whole study: Ivuxolimab, which targeted the costimulatory receptor OX40 (CD134), was an agonistic, fully human IgG2 monoclonal antibody. Intravenous ivuxolimab was administered to patients every 2 weeks at six dose levels: 0.01, 0.1, 0.3, 1.5, 3 and 10 mg/kg. Of the approximately 54 dose-escalation patients, hepatocellular carcinoma was present in around 20, melanoma in some 15, renal cell carcinoma in 9 and head and neck cancer in 9. In the dose-escalation cohort, around four fifths of patients were male, and the mean age was around 60 years, with a range of 23 to 79. Patients were allowed to have had prior anti-PD-1, anti-PD-L1 or anti-CTLA-4 therapy, and around two fifths of the dose-escalation patients had been treated with checkpoint inhibitors. Partial responses were achieved by three dose-escalation patients, of whom one had hepatocellular carcinoma and two had cutaneous melanoma. The purpose of peripheral TCRbeta sequencing was to test whether ivuxolimab changed TCR sequence diversity and led to clonal T-cell expansion. The paper covers the monotherapy dose-escalation part of the phase I ivuxolimab trial, which included N of about 50 patients.

Trimming leaves V shorter by 0 bases and J shorter by 9 bases, with the junction holding 8 bases beyond the gene matches. The cysteine opens and the phenylalanine closes a CDR3 of 16 amino acids. Only the CDR3 region is kept as DNA, spanning 48 bases read in frame from base 1. CDR1 and CDR2 are read off the germline V gene as SGHAT and FQNNGV. The paper's findings and limits, for the study overall: In partial responders in the 0.1-3.0 mg/kg groups, normalized peripheral clonal expansion was found to be among the lowest, especially among CD8+ T cells. At doses from 0.1 to 3.0 mg/kg, clonal expansion was seen in both CD4+ and CD8+ blood T cells between baseline and week 6. After ivuxolimab, CD8+ T cells had more expanded clones than CD4+ T cells on average. Low levels of normalized T-cell clonal expansion were also seen in some nonresponding patients. The antigen specificity of the clonally expanded peripheral T cells was not determined.

Genomic DNA was extracted from sorted cells for sequencing of the TCRbeta CDR3 region. The immunoSEQ Assay was used for sequencing of TCRbeta CDR3 regions. TCRdb provides this immuneACCESS table in a form limited to in-frame rearrangements. Some clones are lacking; in checked studies, under half of them reflect an unresolved V gene, and why the rest are absent is not known. In this sample the table shows 65,000 to 80,000 clones, about nine tenths of which occur a single time. Together, the top ten hold around 0.38% of the sample. A remark on this clone: Its binding antigen is unknown. Per-nucleotide qualities are absent, and no much larger clonotype sits a single base away.

Patients with autoimmune disease history or receiving systemic immunosuppression were excluded from the trial. In every dose cohort, peripheral blood was drawn for TCR sequencing at baseline, cycle 4 day 1, and cycle 7 day 1. The samples were taken from a phase I, first-in-human, multicenter, open-label dose-escalation trial of ivuxolimab. Adults with locally advanced or metastatic melanoma, renal cell carcinoma, hepatocellular carcinoma or head and neck squamous cell carcinoma were enrolled in the trial. CD4+ and CD8+ T cells were sorted separately from peripheral blood before TCR sequencing. In this chain, TRBV11-2 is recombined with TRBJ2-1; a stretch of 10 junction bases matches TRBD2. The sample was CD4+ or CD8+ T cells sorted from blood, taken in a trial of the OX40 agonist ivuxolimab. The receptor was isolated from an adult with an advanced solid tumor such as melanoma, head and neck, liver or kidney cancer. CDR3 loop: CASSLDLSSGSGEQFF. The base sequence is TGTGCCAGCAGCTTAGATCTGTCTAGCGGGAGTGGTGAGCAGTTCTTC. Reference TRBV11-2 and TRBJ2-1 proteins supply the regions before and after the CDR3; the full variable domain is: EAGVAQSPRYKIIEKRQSVAFWCNPISGHATLYWYQQILGQGPKLLIQFQNNGVVDDSQLPKDRFSAERLKGVDSTLKIQPAKLEDSAVYLCASSLDLSSGSGEQFFGPGTRLTVL.